The 26 T cell receptor beta chains below were found in one sample sequenced in a study of blood T cell repertoires in COVID-19 (TCRdb year 2020). The library relied on the immunoSEQ multiplex PCR assay. Imported from immuneACCESS, the table was reduced by TCRdb to in-frame sequences with V and J called. These copies leave out some clones; in studies compared against another copy, an unresolved V gene accounts for under half, and the cause of the remainder is not known. Recorded for this sample are under 200,000 clones; roughly 82% of them occurred a single time. Around 5.5% of the sample comes from the top ten. Sequencing input: PBMCs or T cells enriched from blood (not recorded which). The source of these receptors is a woman aged 55-69 years with acute COVID-19.

CDR3 sequence: CASSGMGHTNTEAFF. CDR3 bases: TGTGCCAGCAGCGGGATGGGACATACGAACACTGAAGCTTTCTTT. The chain links TRBV5-5 to TRBJ1-1; tentatively, D is TRBD1 (6 bases). Germline V CDR1 and CDR2: SGHKS, YYEKEE (reference sequence). The CDR3 loop spans 15 amino acids. V shed 4 bases and J shed 1 base, with 14 bases lying between them.

The chain links TRBV6-5 to TRBJ1-1; D possibly corresponds to TRBD1 (5 bases). The CDR3 runs 14 residues. V lost 7 bases, J lost 3 bases, and 15 bases lay in between. CDR1 is MNHEY, CDR2 SVGAGI, per germline. The CDR3 DNA follows: TGTGCCAGCACCTTGAACCGGGGGGACACTGAAGCTTTCTTT. Its protein is CASTLNRGDTEAFF.

The rearrangement links TRBV11-3 to TRBJ2-1, with 8 bases lining up with TRBD1. Looked up from germline, CDR1 is SGHNT and CDR2 is YENEEA. The length of the CDR3 is 14 residues. V shed 3 bases and J 5 bases; nucleotides not matched to a gene: 3. CDR3 sequence: CASSFGTGNNEQFF. The DNA of the CDR3 is TGTGCCAGCAGCTTCGGGACAGGTAACAATGAGCAGTTCTTC.

J is TRBJ1-1 and V is TRBV10-3, with 9 bases matching TRBD1. V gave up 2 bases and J gave up 5 bases; unmatched junction bases: 9. Germline CDR1 reads ENHRY; CDR2 reads SYGVKD. CDR3 length equals 16 residues. CDR3 bases: TGTGCCATCAGTGAGCCCTACAGGGGGCGCGGGACTGAAGCTTTCTTT. As protein: CAISEPYRGRGTEAFF.

This clone turned up a few times. The chain joins TRBV7-9 to TRBJ2-7; possible D gene TRBD1, 5 bases. This CDR3 comprises 13 residues. CDR1 is SEHNR and CDR2 is FQNEAQ in the germline V gene (reference sequence). V dropped 5 bases and J dropped 2 bases, with 10 bases sitting between them. CDR3 sequence reads: CASSPKGPYEQYF. The DNA for the CDR3 is TGTGCCAGCAGCCCTAAGGGGCCCTACGAGCAGTACTTC.

This clone turned up a few times. The chain employs TRBV27 and TRBJ2-1; D is possibly TRBD1 (5 bases). Germline V CDR1 and CDR2: MNHEY, SMNVEV (reference sequence). This CDR3 is 14 amino acids long. Deletions cut 11 bases from V and 0 bases from J, with 14 bases between. CDR3 DNA: TGTGCCTCCTGCAGGGTCGGCTCCTACAATGAGCAGTTCTTC. Its translation is CASCRVGSYNEQFF.

This clone was found a few times. The rearrangement joins TRBV7-2 to TRBJ1-6; D unresolved. This CDR3 has 17 amino acids. Germline lookup yields CDR1 SGHTA and CDR2 FQGNSA. V was pared by 5 bases and J by 10 bases, with 24 bases between. The CDR3 here is CASSPPPAGFGGSPLHF. As DNA, the CDR3 is TGTGCCAGCAGCCCACCCCCGGCGGGGTTTGGTGGGTCACCCCTCCACTTT.

The chain has TRBV2 and TRBJ1-2; possibly TRBD1 for D (5 bases). CDR1 and CDR2 (germline): SNHLY, FYNNEI. Trimming pared 10 bases from V and 5 bases from J, leaving 14 bases between. This CDR3 has 12 amino acids. CDR3: CATLNRGYGYTF. In DNA form, the CDR3 reads TGTGCCACCCTAAATCGGGGGTATGGCTACACCTTC.

The chain links TRBV7-2 to TRBJ1-3; 9 bases are shared with TRBD1. CDR3 length equals 17 residues. The germline V gene has CDR1 SGHTA and CDR2 FQGNSA. J was trimmed by 7 bases and V by 4 bases; bases with no gene match: 14. The chain's CDR3 is CASSSTAGQGIRNTIYF. The CDR3 coding sequence is TGTGCCAGCAGCTCCACCGCCGGACAGGGGATAAGGAACACCATATATTTT.

This clone was counted a single time. This CDR3 reads CASSLDSSDRDYTF. The DNA for the CDR3 is TGTGCCAGCAGCTTAGATTCGTCGGACAGGGACTACACCTTC. The V gene is TRBV7-2, the J gene TRBJ1-2; TRBD1 matches at 8 bases. Germline V lookup: CDR1 SGHTA, CDR2 FQGNSA. With V trimmed by 1 base and J by 10 bases, 8 bases remained unmatched. This CDR3 comprises 14 residues. The variable domain in full, completed from reference TRBV7-2 and TRBJ1-2, reads GAGVSQSPSNKVTEKGKDVELRCDPISGHTALYWYRQSLGQGLEFLIYFQGNSAPDKSGLPSDRFSAERTGGSVSTLTIQRTQQEDSAVYLCASSLDSSDRDYTFGSGTRLTVV.

As for this clone: This is likely a read error, given that the CDR3 carries no conserved phenylalanine or tryptophan at its end. The DNA is left out, because the CDR3 cannot be placed on it with certainty; the CDR3 is given as TCRdb lists it. The chain uses TRBV21-1 and TRBJ2-7; TRBD2, the table's D call, lacks a check against the DNA. TRBV21-1 is a listed pseudogene. The CDR3 numbers 14 amino acids, ends counted. The CDR3 is CASSPNRLAGPSVS.

Written as DNA, the CDR3 is TGCGCCAGCAGTGAGGCAGCGCAGCTAGAAGCTTTCTTT. Residues: CASSEAAQLEAFF. The rearrangement joins TRBV10-1 to TRBJ1-1, with D uncertain. This CDR3 is built from 13 residues. Trimming removed 2 bases from V and 8 bases from J, with 12 bases in between. Germline values: CDR1 WNHNN, CDR2 SYGVQD (reference sequence).

The chain combines TRBV5-1 with TRBJ2-3; 10 bases are shared with TRBD2. Trimming at V came to 4 bases and at J to 1 base, leaving 6 bases not matched to a gene. Looked up from germline, CDR1 is SGHRS and CDR2 is YFSETQ. The CDR3 is 16 amino acids. The CDR3 DNA follows: TGCGCCAGCAGCCCCCTAGCGGGGGCCCGCACAGATACGCAGTATTTT. Protein sequence: CASSPLAGARTDTQYF.

The rearrangement uses TRBV3-1 (or the pseudogene TRBV3-2) and TRBJ1-1; D not resolved. The CDR3 length is 14 residues. Trimming removed 1 base at V and 5 bases at J, with 11 bases between. Germline-derived CDR1 and CDR2 are LGHDT and YNNKEL (reference sequence). This chain's CDR3 is CASSQATLRTEAFF. As DNA, the CDR3 is TGTGCCAGCAGCCAAGCTACCTTGAGGACTGAAGCTTTCTTT.

The chain carries TRBV7-9 and TRBJ1-5, with D unclear. This CDR3 comprises 14 residues. In germline, CDR1 is SEHNR, CDR2 FQNEAQ (reference sequence). V was shortened by 3 bases and J by 0 bases, with 6 bases between the two germline ends. The CDR3 sequence: CASSLSVSNQPQHF. The DNA of the CDR3 is TGTGCCAGCAGCTTGTCGGTTAGCAATCAGCCCCAGCATTTT.

The chain uses TRBV6-2 or TRBV6-3 and TRBJ2-5, with D possibly being TRBD2 (6 bases). Germline V lookup: CDR1 MNHEY, CDR2 SVGEGT. This CDR3 spans 14 amino acids. Trimming pared 4 bases from V and 5 bases from J, leaving 14 bases between. CDR3 sequence reads: CASSSVTRSETQYF. The CDR3 nucleotides read TGTGCCAGCAGTTCGGTGACTAGGTCGGAGACCCAGTACTTC.

In this sample, this clone turned up a few times. V gene TRBV5-4 combines with J gene TRBJ2-7; TRBD2 matches at 9 bases. The V and J ends lost 0 bases and 5 bases, in that order; junction bases with no gene match: 3. This CDR3 has 14 residues. Germline-derived CDR1 and CDR2 are SGHNT and YYREEE (reference sequence). CDR3 sequence: CASSLGLAAHEQYF. The CDR3 DNA follows: TGTGCCAGCAGCTTGGGACTAGCGGCACACGAGCAGTACTTC.

This chain links TRBV5-1 with TRBJ2-5, with D possibly TRBD1 on 5 matching bases. The V gene's germline CDR1 is SGHRS and CDR2 YFSETQ. The CDR3 length is 15 residues. V lost 0 bases, J lost 5 bases, and 14 bases lay in between. The CDR3 sequence: CASSLEGRASETQYF. Here the CDR3 DNA reads TGCGCCAGCAGCTTGGAAGGCAGGGCCTCGGAGACCCAGTACTTC.

This chain connects TRBV9 to TRBJ2-1; a possible D gene is TRBD1 (6 bases). Germline-derived CDR1 and CDR2 are SGDLS and YYNGEE. CDR3 size: 13 residues. Trimming stripped 3 bases from V and 7 bases from J, with 11 bases between. The CDR3 DNA is TGTGCCAGCAGCGGAGAGGGGGAGAATGAGCAGTTCTTC. This translates into CASSGEGENEQFF.

The chain's CDR3 is CASSQEWLAGTNTGELFF. The CDR3 DNA sequence: TGCGCCAGCAGCCAAGAATGGCTAGCGGGGACGAACACCGGGGAGCTGTTTTTT. The rearrangement links TRBV4-3 to TRBJ2-2; TRBD2 matches 9 bases. After removal of 0 bases from V and 0 bases from J, the junction contained 5 bases not matched to a gene. Germline lookup yields CDR1 LGHNA and CDR2 YSLEER. The CDR3 totals 18 residues.

This clone has only one observation. The chain has TRBV5-1 and TRBJ1-1; 7 bases agree with TRBD1. CDR3 size: 14 residues. The trim removed 2 bases at V and 1 base at J, leaving 2 bases unmatched. Germline lookup yields CDR1 SGHRS and CDR2 YFSETQ. The CDR3 bases are TGCGCCAGCAGCTTTGGACAGGCGAACACTGAAGCTTTCTTT. It is translated as CASSFGQANTEAFF.

This chain connects TRBV5-1 to TRBJ2-3; weak D call: TRBD2 (6 bases). The CDR3 consists of 18 residues. Between the trimmed V and J ends, which lost 0 bases and 2 bases, there was a span of 19 bases. Per germline, CDR1 SGHRS and CDR2 YFSETQ. The CDR3 region is CASSLGTSRRGYTDTQYF. CDR3 coding DNA: TGCGCCAGCAGCTTGGGGACCTCGCGGCGGGGCTACACAGATACGCAGTATTTT.

This chain links TRBV7-9 with TRBJ2-7; D is undetermined. CDR1 is SEHNR and CDR2 is FQNEAQ in the germline V gene (reference sequence). The CDR3 is 11 residues long. V lost 1 base to trimming and J lost 5 bases, with 3 bases between them. The DNA of the CDR3 is TGTGCCAGCAGCTTAGATAACGAGCAGTACTTC. Translation gives CASSLDNEQYF.

This chain joins TRBV7-2 and TRBJ2-2; possibly TRBD2 for D (6 bases). The CDR3 contains 16 residues. V was cut by 5 bases and J by 2 bases, with 15 bases left in between. Germline V gene sequence: CDR1 SGHTA, CDR2 FQGNSA. The CDR3 sequence is CASSPPGGINTGELFF. In DNA, the CDR3 is TGTGCCAGCAGCCCGCCAGGCGGGATTAACACCGGGGAGCTGTTTTTT.

The genes are TRBV3-1 (or the pseudogene TRBV3-2) and TRBJ1-3, with D perhaps matching TRBD1 (5 bases). This CDR3 is built from 13 residues. Germline V gene sequence: CDR1 LGHDT, CDR2 YNNKEL (reference sequence). V dropped 1 base and J dropped 7 bases, with 8 bases sitting between them. DNA for the CDR3: TGTGCCAGCAGCCAAGGGGGGAGGAACACCATATATTTT. As protein: CASSQGGRNTIYF.

This clone was observed a few times. The V and J genes are TRBV27 and TRBJ1-3; no reliable D call. Per the germline V gene, CDR1 is MNHEY and CDR2 is SMNVEV (reference sequence). This CDR3 has 15 residues. Deletions cut 6 bases from V and 0 bases from J, with 12 bases between. As DNA, the CDR3 is TGTGCCAGCAGGCTGACTGCGAGCTCTGGAAACACCATATATTTT. It translates to CASRLTASSGNTIYF.